This T cell receptor beta chain was sequenced during a study of high-grade serous ovarian cancer treatment subgroups (dated by TCRdb to the early 2020s). Concerning the study at large: On average, each sample produced more than 13,000 sequencing reads and about 7,000 unique TCR beta rearrangements. The cohort comprised 30 patients: around ten with no residual disease after primary surgery (R0), around ten excellent NACT responders, and around ten poor NACT responders. The study profiled TCR beta repertoires in high-grade serous ovarian cancer patients grouped by complete gross resection or neoadjuvant chemotherapy response under a laparoscopic triage algorithm. One primary tumor sample and two metastatic tumor samples were contributed by each patient, so that roughly 82 samples were obtained in total.

The 90 or so tumor samples were subjected to high-throughput TCR profiling using ImmunoSEQ. Regarding the original processing steps: Richness (unique productive sequences), clonality, evenness and relatedness were included as repertoire diversity metrics, and similarity between samples was assessed with the Bhattacharyya coefficient. A sensitivity analysis excluded TCRs with fewer than two reads and gave consistent conclusions. As stored in TCRdb, this immuneACCESS dataset retains in-frame rearrangements with V and J assigned. A fraction of the clones does not appear; measured against another copy, unresolved V genes explain less than half of the discrepancy, and the remainder lacks a known reason. V and J calls and clone size follow that table, whereas D and trimming were derived from the DNA. Within this sample are around 9,000 clones, with roughly nine tenths of them counted one time only. In total, the top ten clones hold around 1.7% of the sample.

The paper's findings and limits, for the study overall: The TCR repertoire analyses centered on CDR3, leaving CDR1 and CDR2 unanalyzed. Tumors from the same patient had repertoire similarity ranging from about 0.1 to 0.79, while tumors from different patients showed almost no similarity. TCR clonal relatedness was found to be positively correlated with neoantigen level and, by trend, with copy number variation and mutation load derived from whole-genome sequencing. Spatial information was not captured by bulk tumor TCR sequencing, so insight into HGSC tumor complexity and diversity was limited.

The V end loses 0 bases and the J end loses 3 bases, and a stretch of 11 bases separates them. CDR1 is given as LGHNA and CDR2 as YSLEER, both from the germline V gene. The CDR3 measures 15 amino acids from cysteine to phenylalanine. Of the read, only the CDR3 DNA is kept; its 45 bases are in frame from base 1. Note on this clone: The target of this receptor is not known. The sample holds no much larger clone one base away, and base qualities are not on file.

Collection of tumor samples took place before definitive surgery or chemotherapy. Genomic DNA was extracted by the MD Anderson Biospecimen Extraction Resource, and TCR sequencing was done by the MD Anderson Cancer Genomics Laboratory. This sequence was found in a human donor with high-grade serous ovarian cancer. The chain is assembled from TRBV4-3 and TRBJ1-1; matching of 5 bases hints at TRBD1 as the D gene. Sequenced sample: tumor tissue. The DNA is as follows: TGCGCCAGCAGCCAAGATGGCAGGGCCGACACTGAAGCTTTCTTT. This yields the protein CASSQDGRADTEAFF.